Listed here are 26 T cell receptor beta chains from one sample, sequenced in a study of TIL therapy for anti-PD-1-resistant metastatic lung cancer. Time point: pre-treatment sample, taken before nivolumab and TIL therapy. Pleural nodules or supraclavicular lymph nodes made up most of the excised metastases sampled. Sequencing used immunoSEQ v3. Profiling relied on immunoSEQ multiplex PCR, and the TCRdb table lists in-frame clones only, not all of them. The table shows about 100,000 clones, with about three fifths occurring only once. The specimen was tumor tissue, collected at baseline. The receptors shown here come from a person aged 25 to 85 with non-small cell lung cancer.

The chain is built from TRBV19 and TRBJ1-3; D is unclear. Trimming removed 4 bases from V and 5 bases from J, with 12 bases in between. Germline V gene data show CDR1 as LNHDA and CDR2 as SQIVND (reference sequence). The CDR3 length is 14 residues. CDR3 nucleotide sequence: TGTGCCAGTAGTACCGGCAGCGCCAGAAACACCATATATTTT. This gives the protein CASSTGSARNTIYF. The variable domain in full, with the rest retrieved from reference TRBV19 and TRBJ1-3, is DGGITQSPKYLFRKEGQNVTLSCEQNLNHDAMYWYRQDPGQGLRLIYYSQIVNDFQKGDIAEGYSVSREKKESFPLTVTSAQKNPTAFYLCASSTGSARNTIYFGEGSWLTVV.

The genes are TRBV6-6 and TRBJ2-1, with D uncertain. V was cut by 0 bases and J by 0 bases, with 6 bases left in between. Germline CDR1 is MNHNY and CDR2 is SVGAGI (reference sequence). CDR3 length: 15 residues. The CDR3 region is CASSYSGFSYNEQFF. The DNA for the CDR3 is TGTGCCAGCAGTTACTCAGGTTTCTCCTACAATGAGCAGTTCTTC.

The chain recombines TRBV5-1 with TRBJ2-2; 7 nucleotides match TRBD1. Unmatched junction bases numbered 1, after V lost 1 base and J lost 4 bases. This CDR3 comprises 14 residues. Germline values: CDR1 SGHRS, CDR2 YFSETQ. CDR3 protein: CASSLTGVTGELFF. The DNA for the CDR3 is TGCGCCAGCAGCTTGACAGGGGTCACCGGGGAGCTGTTTTTT.

In this sample, this clone turned up a few times. The chain has TRBV5-6 and TRBJ2-1; the D is unclear. Germline CDR1 is SGHDT and CDR2 is YYEEEE. Trimming pared 1 base from V and 13 bases from J, leaving 3 bases between. The length of the CDR3 is 9 residues. CDR3 DNA: TGTGCCAGCAGCTTGAGACAGTTCTTC. Protein sequence: CASSLRQFF.

This clone was seen more than once but under ten times. The chain is built from TRBV7-8 and TRBJ2-2; TRBD1 is a possible D gene (5 bases). Germline V gives CDR1 SGHVS, CDR2 FQNEAQ. Trimming stripped 2 bases from V and 5 bases from J, with 12 bases between. This CDR3 contains 15 residues. The CDR3 region has the DNA TGTGCCAGCAGCTTAATGCCAAAGGGGACCGGGGAGCTGTTTTTT. Amino acids: CASSLMPKGTGELFF.

The gene calls are TRBV6-1 and TRBJ2-5; TRBD1 or TRBD2 may be the D gene (7 bases each). V was trimmed by 3 bases and J by 5 bases, leaving 10 bases between them. The CDR3 is 13 residues long. The germline CDR1 and CDR2 sequences are MNHNS and SASEGT. CDR3 sequence: CASSEQGGETQYF. The CDR3 nucleotides are TGTGCCAGCAGTGAGCAGGGGGGGGAGACCCAGTACTTC.

This clone showed up just a few times. The chain links TRBV28 to TRBJ1-4, with a possible D match to TRBD1 (5 bases). Germline CDR1 is MDHEN and CDR2 is SYDVKM. Trimming left V 3 bases short and J 8 bases short, with 13 bases between. The CDR3 is 14 amino acids. The DNA for the CDR3 is TGTGCCAGCAGTTTTATTGGGGGTGGCGAAAAACTGTTTTTT. It specifies CASSFIGGGEKLFF. The complete variable domain, with remaining parts taken from reference TRBV28 and TRBJ1-4, reads DVKVTQSSRYLVKRTGEKVFLECVQDMDHENMFWYRQDPGLGLRLIYFSYDVKMKEKGDIPEGYSVSREKKERFSLILESASTNQTSMYLCASSFIGGGEKLFFGSGTQLSVL.

The chain is built from TRBV6-2 or TRBV6-3 and TRBJ2-2, with a tentative D call TRBD1 (5 bases). With 2 bases removed from V and 4 bases from J, the gap between germline ends came to 17 bases. The germline CDR1 and CDR2 sequences are MNHEY and SVGEGT. This CDR3 spans 17 amino acids. CDR3 sequence reads: CASSYLGRVPSTGELFF. The CDR3 DNA is TGTGCCAGCAGTTACCTGGGCAGGGTCCCTTCCACCGGGGAGCTGTTTTTT.

This clone has just one count. The chain employs TRBV6-2 or TRBV6-3 and TRBJ2-5; 10 bases are shared with TRBD2. The CDR3 totals 16 residues. Germline trimming cut 5 bases from V and 1 base from J; bases unmatched to any gene: 7. In germline, CDR1 is MNHEY, CDR2 SVGEGT. DNA for the CDR3: TGTGCCAGCAGTGACACCGGGACTAGCGCCCAAGAGACCCAGTACTTC. Translating it yields CASSDTGTSAQETQYF.

The V and J genes are TRBV13 and TRBJ2-2; possible D gene TRBD2, 5 bases. The V gene's germline CDR1 is PRHDT and CDR2 FYEKMQ (reference sequence). V lost 3 bases to trimming and J lost 5 bases, with 13 bases between them. This CDR3 has 15 amino acids. The CDR3 nucleotides read TGTGCCAGCAGCTTTCCGCCTACGGGGACCGGGGAGCTGTTTTTT. It is translated as CASSFPPTGTGELFF.

V is TRBV7-8 and J is TRBJ2-1, with 7 bases aligning to TRBD2. Trimming removed 5 bases from V and 4 bases from J; junction bases left unmatched: 5. The germline CDR1 and CDR2 sequences are SGHVS and FQNEAQ. The CDR3 loop spans 14 amino acids. This chain's CDR3 is CASSRGVTYNEQFF. DNA of the CDR3: TGTGCCAGCAGCCGGGGGGTCACATACAATGAGCAGTTCTTC. Full variable domain (remainder filled in from reference TRBV7-8 and TRBJ2-1): GAGVSQSPRYKVAKRGQDVALRCDPISGHVSLFWYQQALGQGPEFLTYFQNEAQLDKSGLPSDRFFAERPEGSVSTLKIQRTQQEDSAVYLCASSRGVTYNEQFFGPGTRLTVL.

This chain uses TRBV6-2 or TRBV6-3 with TRBJ2-7, with 7 bases lining up with TRBD1. Germline CDR1 MNHEY, CDR2 SVGEGT. J lost 5 bases, V lost 7 bases, and 20 bases had no gene match. The CDR3 has 17 amino acids. The CDR3: CASTPGTVLTSYHEQYF. CDR3 sequence (DNA): TGTGCCAGCACCCCCGGGACAGTCCTTACCTCTTACCACGAGCAGTACTTC.

The chain couples TRBV28 to TRBJ2-3; D ambiguous. V was trimmed by 2 bases and J by 0 bases, leaving 3 bases between them. Germline V gene sequence: CDR1 MDHEN, CDR2 SYDVKM. The CDR3 runs to 13 residues. CDR3 in DNA: TGTGCCAGCAGTTTAGGTAGCACAGATACGCAGTATTTT. It specifies CASSLGSTDTQYF. Filled out from reference TRBV28 and TRBJ2-3, the complete variable domain reads DVKVTQSSRYLVKRTGEKVFLECVQDMDHENMFWYRQDPGLGLRLIYFSYDVKMKEKGDIPEGYSVSREKKERFSLILESASTNQTSMYLCASSLGSTDTQYFGPGTRLTVL.

In this sample, this clone turned up a few times. The chain uses TRBV7-9 and TRBJ1-6; D not certain. Germline CDR1 is SEHNR and CDR2 is FQNEAQ (reference sequence). The ends were cut back, 8 bases at V and 0 bases at J, with 8 bases in the middle. The CDR3 is 14 amino acids. The CDR3 DNA follows: TGTGCCAGCTCCGGGAGCTCCTATAATTCACCCCTCCACTTT. Residues: CASSGSSYNSPLHF.

This clone was found a few times. The chain combines TRBV7-2 with TRBJ2-3; 7 bases map to TRBD2. Per germline, CDR1 SGHTA and CDR2 FQGNSA. The V gene end was trimmed by 5 bases and the J gene end by 5 bases; junction bases not matched to a gene: 10. This CDR3 has 15 amino acids. CDR3 nucleotide sequence: TGTGCCAGCAGCCCCCGGACTAGTCAACAAGATACGCAGTATTTT. Encoded protein: CASSPRTSQQDTQYF.

The rearrangement joins TRBV27 to TRBJ1-3, with 7 bases matching TRBD1. V trimming: 5 bases; J trimming: 2 bases; junction bases outside the gene matches: 12. The CDR3 spans 17 residues. CDR1 MNHEY and CDR2 SMNVEV come from the germline V gene (reference sequence). The chain's CDR3 is CASSRGQPLLTGNTIYF. The CDR3 coding sequence is TGTGCCAGCAGTCGGGGACAGCCGCTTTTGACTGGAAACACCATATATTTT.

This rearrangement joins TRBV11-3 to TRBJ2-5; 14 nucleotides line up with TRBD2. V gave up 6 bases and J gave up 4 bases; unmatched junction bases: 7. The CDR3 runs 16 residues. Germline V gene lookup returns CDR1 SGHNT and CDR2 YENEEA. This chain's CDR3 is CASSPGTSGGRETQYF. The CDR3 DNA reads TGTGCCAGCAGTCCCGGGACTAGCGGGGGCCGAGAGACCCAGTACTTC.

The chain carries TRBV5-6 and TRBJ2-1, with TRBD2 matching 12 bases. After removal of 5 bases from V and 4 bases from J, the junction contained 10 bases not matched to a gene. Germline V CDR1 and CDR2: SGHDT, YYEEEE. The CDR3 has 17 amino acids. CDR3 amino acids: CASRRASGGEFYNEQFF. DNA of the CDR3: TGTGCCAGCAGGCGTGCTAGCGGGGGGGAATTTTACAATGAGCAGTTCTTC.

This clone was detected a few times. The chain is built from TRBV7-2 and TRBJ1-5; 7 nucleotides agree with TRBD1. Germline CDR1 and CDR2: SGHTA and FQGNSA. The length of the CDR3 is 16 residues. V lost 5 bases to trimming and J lost 4 bases; unmatched junction nucleotides: 11. The CDR3 sequence: CASSPRQGKANQPQHF. DNA for the CDR3: TGTGCCAGCAGCCCCCGACAGGGCAAAGCAAATCAGCCCCAGCATTTT.

This chain joins TRBV13 and TRBJ2-7, with D perhaps being TRBD1 or TRBD2 (5 bases each). V dropped 5 bases and J dropped 4 bases, with 15 bases sitting between them. The CDR3 extends over 14 amino acids. Germline CDR1 is PRHDT and CDR2 is FYEKMQ (reference sequence). The CDR3 is CASSRRWGKYEQYF. As DNA, the CDR3 is TGTGCCAGCAGCCGACGGTGGGGGAAATACGAGCAGTACTTC.

This clone was detected only a few times. V is TRBV28 and J is TRBJ2-1; D is undetermined. The length of the CDR3 is 12 residues. The V and J ends lost 5 bases and 9 bases respectively, with 11 bases between them. Germline V gives CDR1 MDHEN, CDR2 SYDVKM. Written as DNA, the CDR3 is TGTGCCAGCAGTCAAATTTCTAGTGAGCAGTTCTTC. As protein: CASSQISSEQFF. Full variable domain (outside the CDR3, taken from reference TRBV28 and TRBJ2-1): DVKVTQSSRYLVKRTGEKVFLECVQDMDHENMFWYRQDPGLGLRLIYFSYDVKMKEKGDIPEGYSVSREKKERFSLILESASTNQTSMYLCASSQISSEQFFGPGTRLTVL.

In this sample, this clone turned up once. This chain uses TRBV5-1 with TRBJ2-5; D assignment may be TRBD1 or TRBD2 (5 bases each). V lost 4 bases, J lost 5 bases, and 21 bases lay in between. CDR3 size: 16 residues. Germline V gene lookup returns CDR1 SGHRS and CDR2 YFSETQ. CDR3 region: CASSVIWASGSETQYF. CDR3 coding DNA: TGCGCCAGCAGCGTCATATGGGCCTCAGGGAGCGAGACCCAGTACTTC.

V gene TRBV6-4 combines with J gene TRBJ1-3, with D uncertain. Germline CDR1 reads MRHNA; CDR2 reads SNTAGT. This CDR3 has 13 amino acids. The CDR3 region has the DNA TGTGGAGATATGAGGTACTCTGGAAACACCATATATTTT. Its translation is CGDMRYSGNTIYF.

The chain couples TRBV6-2 or TRBV6-3 to TRBJ1-5, with 8 bases matching TRBD1. Germline V lookup: CDR1 MNHEY, CDR2 SVGEGT. This CDR3 contains 14 residues. Trimming cost V 5 bases and J 6 bases; bases outside gene matches: 6. In nucleotides, the CDR3 is TGTGCCAGCAGTACCAGACAGGGGTTTCAGCCCCAGCATTTT. Translation: CASSTRQGFQPQHF.

V and J are TRBV3-1 (or the pseudogene TRBV3-2) and TRBJ2-3; the D is unclear. The CDR3 is 12 residues long. Germline CDR1 LGHDT, CDR2 YNNKEL (reference sequence). Trimming left V 4 bases short and J 2 bases short, with 4 bases between. CDR3 DNA sequence: TGTGCCAGCAGCCCCAACACAGATACGCAGTATTTT. Its protein product is CASSPNTDTQYF.

By its share, this clone is medium-sized. The chain employs TRBV28 and TRBJ1-6; the D gene is possibly TRBD1 (6 bases). This CDR3 has 13 amino acids. V gave up 6 bases and J gave up 8 bases, with 11 bases separating them. The germline V gene encodes CDR1 MDHEN and CDR2 SYDVKM. The CDR3 sequence is CASSGQRDSPLHF. Written as DNA, the CDR3 is TGTGCCAGCAGCGGACAGAGAGATTCACCCCTCCACTTT.